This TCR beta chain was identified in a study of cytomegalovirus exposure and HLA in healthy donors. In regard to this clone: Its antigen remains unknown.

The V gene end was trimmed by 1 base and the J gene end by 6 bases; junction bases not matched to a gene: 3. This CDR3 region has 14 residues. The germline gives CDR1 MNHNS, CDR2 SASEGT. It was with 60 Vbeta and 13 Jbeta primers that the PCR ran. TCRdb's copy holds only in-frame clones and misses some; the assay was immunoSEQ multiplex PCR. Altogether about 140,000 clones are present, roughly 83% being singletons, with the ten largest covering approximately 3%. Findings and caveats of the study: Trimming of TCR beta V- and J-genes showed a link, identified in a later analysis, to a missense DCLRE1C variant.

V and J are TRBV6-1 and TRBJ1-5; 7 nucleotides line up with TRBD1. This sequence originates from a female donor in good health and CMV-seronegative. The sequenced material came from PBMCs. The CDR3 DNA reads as TGTGCCAGCAGTGAAGGCAGGGGGAGTCAGCCCCAGCATTTT. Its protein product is CASSEGRGSQPQHF.